The entry that follows covers one T cell receptor beta chain sequence. Its antigen is unidentified. The data were obtained in a study of cytomegalovirus exposure and HLA in healthy donors. General study points: A few chains tied to CMV proved CMV antigen-specific in vitro. Segments of the TCR beta V type were, in most cases, productive about 87% or about 30% of the time in an earlier analysis.

At sampling all donors were nominally healthy, likely with unrecorded immune exposures. With 60 Vbeta and 13 Jbeta primers, the PCR was carried out. Data came from immunoSEQ multiplex PCR; TCRdb stores just in-frame clones and leaves some out. The top ten hold around 1.7% of the sample, which has some 120,000 clones, around 70% seen once. Sequenced: PBMCs. The TCR was taken from a woman aged 18-35 years in good health and CMV-seronegative.

The CDR3 bases are TGTGCCAGCAGCTGGGGACAGGGGGCGCCGGGCACTGAAGCTTTCTTT. This encodes CASSWGQGAPGTEAFF. The rearrangement joins TRBV27 to TRBJ1-1, with 12 bases lining up with TRBD1. Germline assignment: CDR1 MNHEY and CDR2 SMNVEV (reference sequence). The junction had 9 bases not matched to a gene; V was cut back by 6 bases and J by 4 bases. The CDR3 extends over 16 amino acids.